These T cell receptor beta chains were read from a single sample in a study of CD8+ T cells in alopecia areata. The table came from immunoSEQ multiplex PCR; TCRdb's copy has only in-frame clones and leaves some out. The top ten clones hold 1% to 1.5% of a sample with around 100,000 clones, roughly two fifths of them seen once. The sequencing input was CD4+ T cells sorted from blood. The receptor set was obtained from a human donor with alopecia areata. CDR3s include the opening cysteine and the closing phenylalanine or tryptophan. A D gene is named only where the DNA matches it firmly. Size values are once, few and many counts, or a class for expanded clones, and some rows have none.

abundance: -; d_gene: TRBD1; j_gene: TRBJ2-3; v_gene: TRBV5-1; CDR3aa: CASKPGQRWSTDTQYF; CDR3nt: TGCGCCAGCAAGCCGGGACAGCGCTGGAGCACAGATACGCAGTATTTT
abundance: -; d_gene: -; j_gene: TRBJ1-5; v_gene: TRBV14; CDR3aa: CASSQAPSLPQHF; CDR3nt: TGTGCCAGCAGCCAAGCACCTAGTTTGCCCCAGCATTTT
abundance: once; d_gene: -; j_gene: TRBJ2-3; v_gene: TRBV11-2; CDR3aa: CASSTSMMDTQYF; CDR3nt: TGTGCCAGCAGCACGAGCATGATGGATACGCAGTATTTT
abundance: -; d_gene: TRBD1; j_gene: TRBJ2-7; v_gene: TRBV7-9; CDR3aa: CASSVRDRGFDEQYF; CDR3nt: TGTGCCAGCAGCGTGCGGGACAGGGGGTTTGACGAGCAGTACTTC
abundance: -; d_gene: -; j_gene: TRBJ1-5; v_gene: TRBV19; CDR3aa: CASRERGKSQPQHF; CDR3nt: TGTGCCAGTAGGGAGCGAGGCAAGAGTCAGCCCCAGCATTTT
abundance: -; d_gene: -; j_gene: TRBJ2-3; v_gene: TRBV5-1; CDR3aa: CASRREGVPDTQYF; CDR3nt: TGCGCCAGCAGGCGCGAGGGGGTTCCAGATACGCAGTATTTT
abundance: few; d_gene: -; j_gene: TRBJ2-6; v_gene: TRBV29-1; CDR3aa: CSTQGGPGANVLTF; CDR3nt: TGCAGTACTCAGGGTGGTCCTGGGGCCAACGTCCTGACTTTC
abundance: -; d_gene: TRBD2; j_gene: TRBJ2-2; v_gene: TRBV19; CDR3aa: CASSRLAGDANTGELFF; CDR3nt: TGTGCCAGTAGTCGACTAGCGGGCGACGCGAACACCGGGGAGCTGTTTTTT
abundance: few; d_gene: -; j_gene: TRBJ1-6; v_gene: TRBV14; CDR3aa: CASSRLTSGASYNSPLHF; CDR3nt: TGTGCCAGCAGCCGCCTTACGAGTGGGGCCTCCTATAATTCACCCCTCCACTTT
abundance: -; d_gene: -; j_gene: TRBJ1-6; v_gene: TRBV4-3; CDR3aa: CASSLRRGPSPLHF; CDR3nt: TGCGCCAGCAGCCTCCGGCGCGGGCCTTCACCCCTCCACTTT
abundance: -; d_gene: -; j_gene: TRBJ2-2; v_gene: TRBV7-2; CDR3aa: CASSLLRIANTGELFF; CDR3nt: TGTGCCAGCAGCTTATTGCGGATCGCGAACACCGGGGAGCTGTTTTTT
abundance: few; d_gene: -; j_gene: TRBJ2-6; v_gene: TRBV5-1; CDR3aa: CASSTQAVSGANVLTF; CDR3nt: TGCGCCAGCAGCACACAGGCCGTCTCTGGGGCCAACGTCCTGACTTTC
abundance: few; d_gene: TRBD1; j_gene: TRBJ2-1; v_gene: TRBV29-1; CDR3aa: CSGVLGTGAYNEQFF; CDR3nt: TGCAGCGGGGTATTGGGGACAGGGGCTTACAATGAGCAGTTCTTC
abundance: -; d_gene: -; j_gene: TRBJ1-6; v_gene: TRBV30; CDR3aa: CAWGSYRSYNSPLHF; CDR3nt: TGTGCCTGGGGGTCATATAGGTCCTATAATTCACCCCTCCACTTT
abundance: -; d_gene: -; j_gene: TRBJ2-1; v_gene: TRBV7-9; CDR3aa: CASSRERYNEQFF; CDR3nt: TGTGCCAGCAGCAGAGAGCGGTACAATGAGCAGTTCTTC
abundance: few; d_gene: TRBD1; j_gene: TRBJ2-7; v_gene: TRBV28; CDR3aa: CAAQKGQLTYEQYF; CDR3nt: TGTGCCGCACAAAAGGGACAGTTGACCTACGAGCAGTACTTC
abundance: -; d_gene: TRBD2; j_gene: TRBJ2-5; v_gene: TRBV29-1; CDR3aa: CSGRTSPQETQYF; CDR3nt: TGCAGCGGCCGGACTAGCCCCCAAGAGACCCAGTACTTC
abundance: few; d_gene: -; j_gene: TRBJ2-3; v_gene: TRBV7-8; CDR3aa: CASSRSQGTNTQYF; CDR3nt: TGTGCCAGCAGCCGGTCCCAGGGTACTAATACGCAGTATTTT
abundance: -; d_gene: -; j_gene: TRBJ2-3; v_gene: TRBV4-2; CDR3aa: CASSQDTGTDTQYF; CDR3nt: TGTGCCAGCAGCCAAGATACGGGCACAGATACGCAGTATTTT
abundance: -; d_gene: -; j_gene: TRBJ2-5; v_gene: TRBV7-2; CDR3aa: CASSLVSHQETQYF; CDR3nt: TGTGCCAGCAGCTTAGTCAGCCACCAAGAGACCCAGTACTTC
abundance: -; d_gene: -; j_gene: TRBJ2-7; v_gene: TRBV18; CDR3aa: CASSPPGGGAYEQYF; CDR3nt: TGTGCCAGCTCACCACCGGGTGGAGGGGCCTACGAGCAGTACTTC
abundance: -; d_gene: TRBD1; j_gene: TRBJ1-5; v_gene: TRBV27; CDR3aa: CASSRIGGQGGNQPQHF; CDR3nt: TGTGCCAGCAGCCGTATCGGGGGACAGGGAGGGAATCAGCCCCAGCATTTT
abundance: -; d_gene: TRBD2; j_gene: TRBJ2-3; v_gene: TRBV30; CDR3aa: CAWRLAGGTDTQYF; CDR3nt: TGTGCCTGGAGACTAGCGGGGGGCACAGATACGCAGTATTTT
abundance: few; d_gene: -; j_gene: TRBJ2-1; v_gene: TRBV29-1; CDR3aa: CSVSYSTGFNEQFF; CDR3nt: TGCAGCGTTTCCTACAGCACGGGGTTCAATGAGCAGTTCTTC
abundance: few; d_gene: -; j_gene: TRBJ1-1; v_gene: TRBV5-1; CDR3aa: CASSRDLNTEAFF; CDR3nt: TGCGCCAGCAGCCGGGATCTTAACACTGAAGCTTTCTTT
abundance: -; d_gene: -; j_gene: TRBJ2-7; v_gene: TRBV29-1; CDR3aa: CSVEVEARGGYEQYF; CDR3nt: TGCAGCGTTGAAGTTGAAGCCAGGGGCGGGTACGAGCAGTACTTC
abundance: -; d_gene: -; j_gene: TRBJ2-7; v_gene: TRBV15; CDR3aa: CATSREADSYEQYF; CDR3nt: TGTGCCACCAGCAGAGAGGCTGACTCCTACGAGCAGTACTTC
abundance: once; d_gene: -; j_gene: TRBJ2-7; v_gene: TRBV4-3; CDR3aa: CASSDRGRGLGEQYF; CDR3nt: TGCGCCAGCAGCGATAGGGGGAGAGGATTAGGCGAGCAGTACTTC
abundance: few; d_gene: -; j_gene: TRBJ2-3; v_gene: TRBV10-3; CDR3aa: CAISEWPDTDTQYF; CDR3nt: TGTGCCATCAGTGAGTGGCCAGACACAGATACGCAGTATTTT
abundance: -; d_gene: TRBD1; j_gene: TRBJ1-2; v_gene: TRBV4-3; CDR3aa: CASSGQGLNYGYTF; CDR3nt: TGCGCCAGCAGCGGACAGGGTCTTAACTATGGCTACACCTTC
abundance: -; d_gene: -; j_gene: TRBJ2-1; v_gene: TRBV28; CDR3aa: CASSPGLGEQFF; CDR3nt: TGTGCCAGCAGTCCGGGGTTGGGTGAGCAGTTCTTC
abundance: -; d_gene: -; j_gene: TRBJ1-2; v_gene: TRBV5-1; CDR3aa: CASSLEGANYGYTF; CDR3nt: TGCGCCAGCAGCTTGGAAGGGGCTAACTATGGCTACACCTTC
abundance: -; d_gene: TRBD2; j_gene: TRBJ2-1; v_gene: TRBV27; CDR3aa: CASSLDSGVNGNEQFF; CDR3nt: TGTGCCAGCAGTTTAGATAGCGGGGTAAACGGCAATGAGCAGTTCTTC
abundance: -; d_gene: -; j_gene: TRBJ2-2; v_gene: TRBV29-1; CDR3aa: CSVEVGGSGELFF; CDR3nt: TGCAGCGTTGAAGTTGGGGGCTCCGGGGAGCTGTTTTTT
abundance: few; d_gene: TRBD1; j_gene: TRBJ2-1; v_gene: TRBV5-1; CDR3aa: CASSLGGTGSYNEQFF; CDR3nt: TGCGCCAGCAGCTTGGGTGGGACAGGCTCCTACAATGAGCAGTTCTTC
abundance: once; d_gene: -; j_gene: TRBJ2-5; v_gene: TRBV7-2; CDR3aa: CASSPSRSQETQYF; CDR3nt: TGTGCCAGCAGCCCAAGTCGGAGCCAAGAGACCCAGTACTTC
abundance: -; d_gene: TRBD1; j_gene: TRBJ2-4; v_gene: TRBV30; CDR3aa: CACQGAGRGIAKNIQYF; CDR3nt: TGTGCCTGTCAGGGGGCGGGGAGAGGGATAGCCAAAAACATTCAGTACTTC
abundance: -; d_gene: -; j_gene: TRBJ2-1; v_gene: TRBV5-1; CDR3aa: CASSSGTASNEQFF; CDR3nt: TGCGCCAGCAGCTCCGGGACCGCCTCCAATGAGCAGTTCTTC
abundance: once; d_gene: TRBD1; j_gene: TRBJ2-5; v_gene: TRBV7-8; CDR3aa: CASSAGQGMAQYF; CDR3nt: TGTGCCAGCAGCGCCGGACAGGGGATGGCTCAGTACTTC
abundance: few; d_gene: -; j_gene: TRBJ2-5; v_gene: TRBV28; CDR3aa: CASSLGGVPETQYF; CDR3nt: TGTGCCAGCAGCTTGGGCGGGGTACCAGAGACCCAGTACTTC
abundance: -; d_gene: TRBD1; j_gene: TRBJ1-1; v_gene: TRBV6-1; CDR3aa: CASSRGLDTEAFF; CDR3nt: TGTGCCAGCAGCAGGGGGCTGGACACTGAAGCTTTCTTT
abundance: -; d_gene: -; j_gene: TRBJ2-4; v_gene: TRBV30; CDR3aa: CAWRGFGQAKNIQYF; CDR3nt: TGTGCCTGGAGAGGATTCGGACAGGCCAAAAACATTCAGTACTTC
abundance: once; d_gene: TRBD1; j_gene: TRBJ1-5; v_gene: TRBV5-1; CDR3aa: CASRRPGTGKKNQPQHF; CDR3nt: TGCGCCAGCAGAAGGCCCGGGACAGGGAAAAAGAATCAGCCCCAGCATTTT